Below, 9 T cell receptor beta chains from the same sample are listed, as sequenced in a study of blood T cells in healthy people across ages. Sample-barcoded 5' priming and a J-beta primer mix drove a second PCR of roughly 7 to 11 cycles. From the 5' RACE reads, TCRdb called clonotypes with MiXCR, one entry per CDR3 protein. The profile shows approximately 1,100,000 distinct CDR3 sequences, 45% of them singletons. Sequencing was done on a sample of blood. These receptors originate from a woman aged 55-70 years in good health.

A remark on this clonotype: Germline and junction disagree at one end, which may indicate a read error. The CDR3 DNA reads as TGTGCCAGCAGCTTAGCGTCCGGGCCCCAAGAGGCCCAGTACTTC. It yields the protein CASSLASGPQEAQYF. This chain uses TRBV7-6 with TRBJ2-5; D is undetermined. This CDR3 region has 15 residues. Germline values: CDR1 SGHVS, CDR2 FNYEAQ.

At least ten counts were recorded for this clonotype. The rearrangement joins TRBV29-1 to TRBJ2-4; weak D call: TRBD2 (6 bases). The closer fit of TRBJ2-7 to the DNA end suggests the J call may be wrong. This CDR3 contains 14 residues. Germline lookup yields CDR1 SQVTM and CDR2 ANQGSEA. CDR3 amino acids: CSAGLARGSDEQYF. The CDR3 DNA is TGCAGCGCCGGCCTAGCACGGGGGTCTGACGAGCAGTACTTC.

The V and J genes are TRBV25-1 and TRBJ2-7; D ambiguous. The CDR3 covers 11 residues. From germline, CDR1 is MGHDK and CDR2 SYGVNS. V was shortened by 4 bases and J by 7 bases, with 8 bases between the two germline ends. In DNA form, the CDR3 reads TGTGCCAGCAGTGCAGCAGCTGAGCAGTACTTC. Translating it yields CASSAAAEQYF.

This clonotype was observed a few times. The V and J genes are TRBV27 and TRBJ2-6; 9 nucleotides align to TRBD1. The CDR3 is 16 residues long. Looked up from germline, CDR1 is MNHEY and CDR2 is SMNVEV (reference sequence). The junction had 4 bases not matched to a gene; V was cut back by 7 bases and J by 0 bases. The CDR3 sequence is CASKGTGSSGANVLTF. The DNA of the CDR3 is TGTGCCAGCAAGGGGACAGGGAGCTCTGGGGCCAACGTCCTGACTTTC.

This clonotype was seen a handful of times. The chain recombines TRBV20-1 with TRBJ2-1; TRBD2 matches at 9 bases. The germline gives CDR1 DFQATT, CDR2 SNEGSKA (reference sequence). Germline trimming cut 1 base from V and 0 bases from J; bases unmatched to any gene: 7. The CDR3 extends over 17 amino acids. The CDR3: CSARVPGLASSYNEQFF. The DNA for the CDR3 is TGCAGTGCTAGAGTTCCAGGACTAGCGAGCTCCTACAATGAGCAGTTCTTC.

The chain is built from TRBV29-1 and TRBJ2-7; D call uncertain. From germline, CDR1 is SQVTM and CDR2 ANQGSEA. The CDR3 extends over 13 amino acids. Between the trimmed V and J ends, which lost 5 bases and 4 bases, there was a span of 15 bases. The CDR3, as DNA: TGCAGCGTTAAGGACCCGTTAGGATACGAGCAGTACTTC. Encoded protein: CSVKDPLGYEQYF.

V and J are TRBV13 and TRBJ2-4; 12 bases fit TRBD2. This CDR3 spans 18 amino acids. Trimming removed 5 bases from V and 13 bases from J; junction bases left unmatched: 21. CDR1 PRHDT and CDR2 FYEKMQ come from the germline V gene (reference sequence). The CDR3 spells CASSPRTSGIQETNEQYF. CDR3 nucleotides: TGTGCCAGCAGCCCTAGGACTAGCGGGATTCAAGAGACCAATGAGCAGTACTTC. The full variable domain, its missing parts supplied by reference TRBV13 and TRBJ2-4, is AAGVIQSPRHLIKEKRETATLKCYPIPRHDTVYWYQQGPGQDPQFLISFYEKMQSDKGSIPDRFSAQQFSDYHSELNMSSLELGDSALYFCASSPRTSGIQETNEQYFGAGTRLSVL.

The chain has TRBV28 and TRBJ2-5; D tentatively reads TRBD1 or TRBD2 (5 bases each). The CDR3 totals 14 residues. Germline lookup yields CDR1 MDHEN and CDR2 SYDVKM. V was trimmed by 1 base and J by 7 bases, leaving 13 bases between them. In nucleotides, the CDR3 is TGTGCCAGCAGTTTATCGGGACGGTGGGTGACCCAGTACTTC. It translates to CASSLSGRWVTQYF.

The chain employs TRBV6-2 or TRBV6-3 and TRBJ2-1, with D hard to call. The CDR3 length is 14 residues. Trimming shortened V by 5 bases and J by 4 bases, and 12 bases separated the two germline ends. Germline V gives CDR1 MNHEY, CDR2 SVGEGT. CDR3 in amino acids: CASSANILYNEQFF. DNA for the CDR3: TGTGCCAGCAGTGCGAACATCTTATACAATGAGCAGTTCTTC.